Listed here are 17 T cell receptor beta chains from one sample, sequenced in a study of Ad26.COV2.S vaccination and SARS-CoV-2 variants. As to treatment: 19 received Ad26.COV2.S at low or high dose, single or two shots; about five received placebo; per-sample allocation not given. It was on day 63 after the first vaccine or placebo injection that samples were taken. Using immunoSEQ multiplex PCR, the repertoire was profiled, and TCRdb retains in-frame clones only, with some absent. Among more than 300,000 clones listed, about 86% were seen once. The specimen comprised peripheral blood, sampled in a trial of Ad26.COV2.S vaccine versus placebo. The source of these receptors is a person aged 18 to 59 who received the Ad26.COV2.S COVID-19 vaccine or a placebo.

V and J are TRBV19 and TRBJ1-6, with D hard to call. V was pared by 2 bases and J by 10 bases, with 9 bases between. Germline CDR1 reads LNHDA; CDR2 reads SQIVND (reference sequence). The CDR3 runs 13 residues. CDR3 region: CASSIIEGSPLHF. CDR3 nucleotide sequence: TGTGCCAGTAGTATAATAGAGGGCTCACCCCTCCACTTT.

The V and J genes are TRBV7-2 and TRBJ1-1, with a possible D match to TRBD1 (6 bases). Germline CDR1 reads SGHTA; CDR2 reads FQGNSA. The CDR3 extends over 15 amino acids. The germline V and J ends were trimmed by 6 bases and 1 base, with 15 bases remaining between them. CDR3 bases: TGTGCCAGCAGGTCAACCAGGGGCGCGAACACTGAAGCTTTCTTT. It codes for CASRSTRGANTEAFF. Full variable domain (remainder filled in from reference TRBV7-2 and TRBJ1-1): GAGVSQSPSNKVTEKGKDVELRCDPISGHTALYWYRQSLGQGLEFLIYFQGNSAPDKSGLPSDRFSAERTGGSVSTLTIQRTQQEDSAVYLCASRSTRGANTEAFFGQGTRLTVV.

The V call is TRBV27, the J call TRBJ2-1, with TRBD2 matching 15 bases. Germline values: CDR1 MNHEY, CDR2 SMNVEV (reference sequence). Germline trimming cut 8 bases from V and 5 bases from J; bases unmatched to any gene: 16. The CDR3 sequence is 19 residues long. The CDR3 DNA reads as TGTGCCAGCGGGCTCGGGGGACTAGCGGGGGGCCCAGGGAACAATGAGCAGTTCTTC. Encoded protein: CASGLGGLAGGPGNNEQFF.

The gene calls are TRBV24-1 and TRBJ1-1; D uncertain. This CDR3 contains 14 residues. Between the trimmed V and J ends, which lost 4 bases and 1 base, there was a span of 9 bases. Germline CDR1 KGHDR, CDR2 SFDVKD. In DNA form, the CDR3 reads TGTGCCACCAGTGAGTATTTACAGAACACTGAAGCTTTCTTT. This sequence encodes CATSEYLQNTEAFF.

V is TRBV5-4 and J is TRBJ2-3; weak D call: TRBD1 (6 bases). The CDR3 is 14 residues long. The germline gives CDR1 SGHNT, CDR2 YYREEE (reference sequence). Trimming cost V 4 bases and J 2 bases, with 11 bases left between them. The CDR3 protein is CASSLTGFTDTQYF. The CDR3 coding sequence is TGTGCCAGCAGCCTTACAGGGTTCACAGATACGCAGTATTTT. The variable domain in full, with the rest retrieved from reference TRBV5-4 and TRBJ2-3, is ETGVTQSPTHLIKTRGQQVTLRCSSQSGHNTVSWYQQALGQGPQFIFQYYREEENGRGNFPPRFSGLQFPNYSSELNVNALELDDSALYLCASSLTGFTDTQYFGPGTRLTVL.

CDR3: CASSLGGIGTLQETQYF. CDR3 in DNA: TGCGCCAGCAGCTTGGGCGGAATCGGGACACTCCAAGAGACCCAGTACTTC. V is TRBV5-1 and J is TRBJ2-5; maybe TRBD1 (6 bases). Trimming removed 0 bases from V and 1 base from J, with 16 bases in between. CDR1 is SGHRS and CDR2 is YFSETQ in the germline V gene. This CDR3 has 17 amino acids.

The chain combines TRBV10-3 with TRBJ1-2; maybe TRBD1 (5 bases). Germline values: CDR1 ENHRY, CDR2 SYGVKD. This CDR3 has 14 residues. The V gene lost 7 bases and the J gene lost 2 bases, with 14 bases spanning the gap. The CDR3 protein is CAITRDSPNYGYTF. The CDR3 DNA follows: TGTGCCATCACCCGGGACTCTCCGAACTATGGCTACACCTTC.

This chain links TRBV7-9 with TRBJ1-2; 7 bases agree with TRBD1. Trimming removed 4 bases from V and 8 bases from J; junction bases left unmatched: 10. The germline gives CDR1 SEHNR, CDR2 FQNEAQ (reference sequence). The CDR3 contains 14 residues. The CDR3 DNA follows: TGTGCCAGCAGCTGGGGACAGCCAGCGGGGGGCTACACCTTC. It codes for CASSWGQPAGGYTF. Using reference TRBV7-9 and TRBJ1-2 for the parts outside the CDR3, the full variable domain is DTGVSQNPRHKITKRGQNVTFRCDPISEHNRLYWYRQTLGQGPEFLTYFQNEAQLEKSRLLSDRFSAERPKGSFSTLEIQRTEQGDSAMYLCASSWGQPAGGYTFGSGTRLTVV.

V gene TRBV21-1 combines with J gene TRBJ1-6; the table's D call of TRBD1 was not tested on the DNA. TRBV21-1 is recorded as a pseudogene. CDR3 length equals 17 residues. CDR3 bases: TGTGCCAGCAGCAAAGTCCTCCTCAGGGGCTATAATTCACCCCTCCACTTT. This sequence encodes CASSKVLLRGYNSPLHF.

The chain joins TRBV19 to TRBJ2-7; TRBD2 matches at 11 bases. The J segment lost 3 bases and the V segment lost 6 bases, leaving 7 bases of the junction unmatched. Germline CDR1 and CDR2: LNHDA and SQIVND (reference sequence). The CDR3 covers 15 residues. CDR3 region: CASSPRLAGLYEQYF. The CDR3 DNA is TGTGCCAGTAGCCCTAGACTAGCGGGACTCTACGAGCAGTACTTC. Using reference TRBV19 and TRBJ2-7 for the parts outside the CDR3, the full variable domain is DGGITQSPKYLFRKEGQNVTLSCEQNLNHDAMYWYRQDPGQGLRLIYYSQIVNDFQKGDIAEGYSVSREKKESFPLTVTSAQKNPTAFYLCASSPRLAGLYEQYFGPGTRLTVT.

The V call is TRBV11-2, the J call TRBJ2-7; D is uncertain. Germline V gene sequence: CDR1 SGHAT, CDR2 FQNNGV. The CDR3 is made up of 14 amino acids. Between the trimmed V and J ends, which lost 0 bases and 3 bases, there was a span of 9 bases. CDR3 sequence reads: CASSLDRVGYEQYF. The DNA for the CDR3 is TGTGCCAGCAGCTTAGACCGGGTTGGCTACGAGCAGTACTTC.

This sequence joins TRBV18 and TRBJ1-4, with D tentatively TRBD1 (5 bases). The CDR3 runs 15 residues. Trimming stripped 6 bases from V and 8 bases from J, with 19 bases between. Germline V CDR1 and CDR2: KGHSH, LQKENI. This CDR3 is CASSVTRGDGEKLFF. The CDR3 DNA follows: TGTGCCAGCTCCGTGACAAGGGGCGACGGCGAAAAACTGTTTTTT.

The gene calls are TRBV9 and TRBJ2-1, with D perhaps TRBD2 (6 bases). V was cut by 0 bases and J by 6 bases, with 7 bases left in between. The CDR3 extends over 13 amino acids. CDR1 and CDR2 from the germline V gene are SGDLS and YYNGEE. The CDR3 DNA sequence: TGTGCCAGCAGCGTAGACGGGGGCAATGAGCAGTTCTTC. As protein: CASSVDGGNEQFF.

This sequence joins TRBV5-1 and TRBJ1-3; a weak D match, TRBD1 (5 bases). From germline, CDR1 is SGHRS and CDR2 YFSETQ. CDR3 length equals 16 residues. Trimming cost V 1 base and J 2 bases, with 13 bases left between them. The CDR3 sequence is CASSLNSGGAGNTIYF. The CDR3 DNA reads TGCGCCAGCAGCTTGAATTCTGGGGGAGCTGGAAACACCATATATTTT. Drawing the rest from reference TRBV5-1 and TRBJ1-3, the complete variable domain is KAGVTQTPRYLIKTRGQQVTLSCSPISGHRSVSWYQQTPGQGLQFLFEYFSETQRNKGNFPGRFSGRQFSNSRSEMNVSTLELGDSALYLCASSLNSGGAGNTIYFGEGSWLTVV.

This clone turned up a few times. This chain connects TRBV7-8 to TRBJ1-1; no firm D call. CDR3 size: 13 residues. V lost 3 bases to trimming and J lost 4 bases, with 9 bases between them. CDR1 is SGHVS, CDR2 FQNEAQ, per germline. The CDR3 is CASSFVGGTEAFF. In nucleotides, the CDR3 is TGTGCCAGCAGCTTCGTCGGAGGCACTGAAGCTTTCTTT. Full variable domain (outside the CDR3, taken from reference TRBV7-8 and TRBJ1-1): GAGVSQSPRYKVAKRGQDVALRCDPISGHVSLFWYQQALGQGPEFLTYFQNEAQLDKSGLPSDRFFAERPEGSVSTLKIQRTQQEDSAVYLCASSFVGGTEAFFGQGTRLTVV.

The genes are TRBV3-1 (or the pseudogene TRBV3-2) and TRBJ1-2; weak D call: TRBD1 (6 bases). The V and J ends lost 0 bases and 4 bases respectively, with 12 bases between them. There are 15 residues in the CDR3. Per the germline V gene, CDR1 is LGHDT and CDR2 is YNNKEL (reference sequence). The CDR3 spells CASSQEGARSYGYTF. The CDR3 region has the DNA TGTGCCAGCAGCCAAGAGGGGGCGCGGAGCTATGGCTACACCTTC.

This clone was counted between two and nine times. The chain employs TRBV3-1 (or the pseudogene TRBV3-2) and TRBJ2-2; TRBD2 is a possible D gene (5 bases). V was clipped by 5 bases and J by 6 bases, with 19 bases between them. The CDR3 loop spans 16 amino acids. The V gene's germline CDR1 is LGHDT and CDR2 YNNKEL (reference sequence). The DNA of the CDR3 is TGTGCCAGCAGCGAGCGGAGGAGTGGTTCCGCCGGGGAGCTGTTTTTT. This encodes CASSERRSGSAGELFF.